The 16 T cell receptor beta chains in this list originate from one sample, sequenced in a study of cytomegalovirus exposure and HLA in healthy donors. In the PCR, 60 Vbeta and 13 Jbeta primers were used. Measured with immunoSEQ multiplex PCR; TCRdb has only the in-frame clones, and not every one. Among tens of thousands of clones listed, about 72% were seen once. Sample: PBMCs. The receptors stem from a man aged 50-59 years in good health and CMV-seropositive.

The J gene is TRBJ2-7, the V gene TRBV7-9, with a weak D call TRBD1 (5 bases). CDR1 SEHNR and CDR2 FQNEAQ come from the germline V gene (reference sequence). The CDR3 has 14 amino acids. V lost 5 bases and J 4 bases, leaving 15 bases between the germline ends. CDR3 DNA sequence: TGTGCCAGCAGCCCAACGCATGGGGCGTACGAGCAGTACTTC. Amino acids: CASSPTHGAYEQYF.

The chain combines TRBV28 with TRBJ2-7, with a tentative D call TRBD2 (5 bases). Trimming took 3 bases from V and 9 from J, leaving 15 bases between them. Germline V gives CDR1 MDHEN, CDR2 SYDVKM. This CDR3 is built from 13 residues. CDR3 residues: CASSLRPSGWQYF. The CDR3 coding sequence is TGTGCCAGCAGTTTGAGGCCCTCGGGGTGGCAGTACTTC. The full variable domain, with the rest looked up from reference TRBV28 and TRBJ2-7, is DVKVTQSSRYLVKRTGEKVFLECVQDMDHENMFWYRQDPGLGLRLIYFSYDVKMKEKGDIPEGYSVSREKKERFSLILESASTNQTSMYLCASSLRPSGWQYFGPGTRLTVT.

This clone was counted once. The chain recombines TRBV6-9 with TRBJ2-3; 7 positions agree with TRBD1. Germline V gene lookup returns CDR1 MNHGY and CDR2 SVAAGI. V shed 7 bases and J 2 bases; nucleotides not matched to a gene: 12. The CDR3 extends over 16 amino acids. The CDR3 coding sequence is TGTGCCAGCAACGACAAGGGGACAGTATACACAGATACGCAGTATTTT. The encoded protein is CASNDKGTVYTDTQYF.

The chain links TRBV19 to TRBJ2-7, with 12 bases aligning to TRBD1. The J segment lost 7 bases and the V segment lost 6 bases, leaving 13 bases of the junction unmatched. The CDR3 sequence is 16 residues long. CDR1 and CDR2 from the germline V gene are LNHDA and SQIVND (reference sequence). The CDR3 protein is CASSLGTGQGAAEQYF. The CDR3, as DNA: TGTGCCAGTAGCCTAGGAACGGGACAGGGGGCTGCAGAGCAGTACTTC.

The V and J genes are TRBV7-2 and TRBJ2-7; 7 nucleotides align to TRBD1. Losses at the gene ends were 0 bases for V and 2 bases for J; bases not matched to a gene: 4. Looked up from germline, CDR1 is SGHTA and CDR2 is FQGNSA. The CDR3 covers 15 residues. Here the CDR3 reads CASSLAPGQTYEQYF. In DNA, the CDR3 is TGTGCCAGCAGCTTAGCCCCGGGACAGACCTACGAGCAGTACTTC.

The rearrangement links TRBV5-4 to TRBJ2-7; 9 nucleotides agree with TRBD2. The CDR3 is 16 residues long. Germline assignment: CDR1 SGHNT and CDR2 YYREEE (reference sequence). V dropped 2 bases and J dropped 5; count of bases not matched to a gene: 11. CDR3 amino acids: CASSFNSGRQGNEQYF. CDR3 sequence (DNA): TGTGCCAGCAGCTTCAATAGCGGGAGACAAGGCAACGAGCAGTACTTC.

The J gene is TRBJ1-5, the V gene TRBV6-5; 7 bases match TRBD1. The CDR3 sequence is 15 residues long. Trimming cost V 2 bases and J 4 bases; bases outside gene matches: 5. Per germline, CDR1 MNHEY and CDR2 SVGAGI. CDR3 sequence reads: CASSYPDRPNQPQHF. CDR3 in DNA: TGTGCCAGCAGTTACCCGGACAGGCCGAATCAGCCCCAGCATTTT.

The gene calls are TRBV7-6 and TRBJ2-7; TRBD1 matches at 7 bases. CDR3 length: 13 amino acids. Germline lookup yields CDR1 SGHVS and CDR2 FNYEAQ. The J segment lost 4 bases and the V segment lost 1 base, leaving 1 base of the junction unmatched. The CDR3 sequence: CASSLEGAYEQYF. CDR3 nucleotides: TGTGCCAGCAGCTTAGAGGGGGCTTACGAGCAGTACTTC. Combining the CDR3 with reference TRBV7-6 and TRBJ2-7 gives the whole variable domain GAGVSQSPRYKVTKRGQDVALRCDPISGHVSLYWYRQALGQGPEFLTYFNYEAQQDKSGLPNDRFSAERPEGSISTLTIQRTEQRDSAMYRCASSLEGAYEQYFGPGTRLTVT.

This clone was counted between two and nine times. This sequence joins TRBV2 and TRBJ1-4, with a weak D call TRBD1 (6 bases). Per the germline V gene, CDR1 is SNHLY and CDR2 is FYNNEI. Trimming left V 6 bases short and J 6 bases short, with 11 bases between. This CDR3 is 13 amino acids long. The CDR3 DNA reads as TGTGCCAGCAGCCCCCGGACAGATGAAAAACTGTTTTTT. It specifies CASSPRTDEKLFF.

J is TRBJ1-2 and V is TRBV6-5, with 8 positions matching TRBD1. This CDR3 comprises 14 residues. The V and J ends lost 5 bases and 2 bases, in that order; junction bases with no gene match: 4. Germline CDR1 and CDR2: MNHEY and SVGAGI. CDR3 coding DNA: TGTGCCAGCAGTGTCAGGGGGCGGAACTATGGCTACACCTTC. Translated, it gives CASSVRGRNYGYTF.

This rearrangement joins TRBV5-1 to TRBJ1-1; tentative D call: TRBD1 (6 bases). Trimming removed 2 bases from V and 0 bases from J, with 14 bases in between. Germline values: CDR1 SGHRS, CDR2 YFSETQ. The CDR3 extends over 16 amino acids. The CDR3 nucleotides read TGCGCCAGCAGCTTCGCCACAGGGACCATGAACACTGAAGCTTTCTTT. As protein: CASSFATGTMNTEAFF.

This clone appeared a single time. V usage is TRBV6-5 and J usage is TRBJ2-5; D is perhaps TRBD2 (5 bases). The J call may not be correct, given that the DNA end is closer to TRBJ2-7. Germline-derived CDR1 and CDR2 are MNHEY and SVGAGI. The CDR3 is 14 residues long. Here the CDR3 reads CASSSPGISYEQYF. The CDR3 DNA reads TGTGCCAGCAGTTCGCCGGGGATCTCCTACGAGCAGTACTTC.

V and J are TRBV18 and TRBJ1-1; TRBD1 matches 7 bases. Germline-derived CDR1 and CDR2 are KGHSH and LQKENI. The CDR3 consists of 14 residues. After removal of 3 bases from V and 5 bases from J, the junction contained 6 bases not matched to a gene. The CDR3 DNA is TGTGCCAGCTCACCGAGAACAGGGGCAACTGAAGCTTTCTTT. Encoded protein: CASSPRTGATEAFF.

V usage is TRBV19 and J usage is TRBJ1-5; perhaps TRBD1 as D (5 bases). The germline gives CDR1 LNHDA, CDR2 SQIVND (reference sequence). Trimming shortened V by 6 bases and J by 1 base, and 13 bases separated the two germline ends. The CDR3 totals 15 residues. The chain's CDR3 is CASRSQGTSNQPQHF. DNA of the CDR3: TGTGCCAGTAGATCCCAGGGTACCAGCAATCAGCCCCAGCATTTT.

The chain combines TRBV27 with TRBJ2-3; TRBD1 matches 9 bases. CDR1 is MNHEY, CDR2 SMNVEV, per germline (reference sequence). V lost 8 bases and J lost 3; bases outside the gene matches: 9. This CDR3 contains 15 residues. CDR3 coding DNA: TGTGCCAGCCGGGCTCGGGACAGGGTAACAGATACGCAGTATTTT. Protein: CASRARDRVTDTQYF.

This clone has just a few counts. The chain joins TRBV5-4 to TRBJ2-2; 11 bases match TRBD1. The length of the CDR3 is 16 residues. The V gene's germline CDR1 is SGHNT and CDR2 YYREEE (reference sequence). The V and J ends lost 4 bases and 1 base, in that order; junction bases with no gene match: 3. CDR3 sequence (DNA): TGTGCCAGCAGCAGGGGACAGGGGGTGAACACCGGGGAGCTGTTTTTT. Protein: CASSRGQGVNTGELFF.